One and the same sample provided the 21 T cell receptor beta chains below, sequenced in a study of blood T cell repertoires in COVID-19. Only in-frame clones appear in the TCRdb table, and some are missing; sequencing was by immunoSEQ multiplex PCR. The profile shows about 480,000 clones, approximately 88% of them singletons. The sequencing input was PBMCs or T cells enriched from blood (not recorded which). Receptors were obtained from a middle-aged woman who had recovered from COVID-19.

The rearrangement links TRBV11-2 to TRBJ2-7; 9 bases agree with TRBD1. The junction had 11 bases not matched to a gene; V was cut back by 3 bases and J by 5 bases. The CDR3 consists of 16 residues. Looked up from germline, CDR1 is SGHAT and CDR2 is FQNNGV. CDR3: CASSFFGDRVIHEQYF. DNA of the CDR3: TGTGCCAGCAGCTTCTTCGGGGACAGGGTCATCCACGAGCAGTACTTC.

V usage is TRBV13 and J usage is TRBJ2-1; 10 nucleotides agree with TRBD2. Germline trimming cut 0 bases from V and 9 bases from J; bases unmatched to any gene: 8. Per the germline V gene, CDR1 is PRHDT and CDR2 is FYEKMQ (reference sequence). This CDR3 is built from 16 residues. The CDR3 region is CASSLGSASGSSEQFF. CDR3 bases: TGTGCCAGCAGCTTAGGTTCGGCTAGCGGGAGTTCTGAGCAGTTCTTC.

This chain connects TRBV4-1 to TRBJ2-2; 7 bases are a match to TRBD2. This CDR3 is built from 18 residues. Trimming at V came to 1 base and at J to 3 bases, leaving 11 bases not matched to a gene. The germline gives CDR1 MGHRA, CDR2 YSYEKL. Written as DNA, the CDR3 is TGCGCCAGCAGCCAAGCTAGTGGGGGAGGGCCACACACCGGGGAGCTGTTTTTT. Translating gives CASSQASGGGPHTGELFF.

This clone has just a few counts. V gene TRBV4-3 combines with J gene TRBJ1-2; 8 positions match TRBD1. Per germline, CDR1 LGHNA and CDR2 YSLEER. The CDR3 runs 15 residues. V dropped 3 bases and J dropped 8; count of bases not matched to a gene: 11. The CDR3 DNA follows: TGCGCCAGCAGCCAGCAAGCGGACAGGGTAGGAGGCTACACCTTC. It encodes CASSQQADRVGGYTF.

V gene TRBV7-8 combines with J gene TRBJ2-7; D gene unclear. Germline V gene sequence: CDR1 SGHVS, CDR2 FQNEAQ. The ends were cut back, 1 base at V and 0 bases at J, with 10 bases in the middle. This CDR3 is 15 amino acids long. CDR3 sequence: CASSLVETSSYEQYF. CDR3 in DNA: TGTGCCAGCAGCTTAGTGGAGACTTCCTCCTACGAGCAGTACTTC.

The chain has TRBV6-2 or TRBV6-3 and TRBJ2-1; 8 bases agree with TRBD2. This CDR3 has 18 amino acids. Per germline, CDR1 MNHEY and CDR2 SVGEGT. V gave up 4 bases and J gave up 3 bases; unmatched junction bases: 14. The CDR3 loop reads CASSLDTESGRVYNEQFF. CDR3 in DNA: TGTGCCAGCAGTTTGGACACAGAAAGCGGGAGAGTCTACAATGAGCAGTTCTTC.

The chain uses TRBV7-2 and TRBJ1-5; 9 positions match TRBD1. The CDR3 has 16 residues. Per germline, CDR1 SGHTA and CDR2 FQGNSA. With V trimmed by 0 bases and J by 2 bases, 2 bases remained unmatched. CDR3 amino acids: CASSLATGGGNQPQHF. The CDR3 DNA is TGTGCCAGCAGCTTAGCCACAGGGGGCGGCAATCAGCCCCAGCATTTT. Looking up the rest from reference TRBV7-2 and TRBJ1-5 gives the full variable domain: GAGVSQSPSNKVTEKGKDVELRCDPISGHTALYWYRQSLGQGLEFLIYFQGNSAPDKSGLPSDRFSAERTGGSVSTLTIQRTQQEDSAVYLCASSLATGGGNQPQHFGDGTRLSIL.

This clone was counted a few times. The CDR3 loop reads CASRREIGNNEQFF. CDR3 DNA: TGTGCCAGCAGGCGGGAGATAGGAAACAATGAGCAGTTCTTC. The chain has TRBV6-5 and TRBJ2-1, with 7 bases matching TRBD2. The CDR3 loop spans 14 amino acids. The germline CDR1 and CDR2 sequences are MNHEY and SVGAGI. After removal of 6 bases from V and 5 bases from J, the junction contained 7 bases not matched to a gene.

This chain links TRBV29-1 with TRBJ1-2, with 8 bases that match TRBD1. The CDR3 extends over 12 amino acids. Looked up from germline, CDR1 is SQVTM and CDR2 is ANQGSEA. V gave up 3 bases and J gave up 6 bases; unmatched junction bases: 3. CDR3 nucleotide sequence: TGCAGCGTTGAGGCAGGGGGCCATGGCTACACCTTC. Translation gives CSVEAGGHGYTF. The variable domain in full, completed from reference TRBV29-1 and TRBJ1-2, reads SAVISQKPSRDICQRGTSLTIQCQVDSQVTMMFWYRQQPGQSLTLIATANQGSEATYESGFVIDKFPISRPNLTFSTLTVSNMSPEDSSIYLCSVEAGGHGYTFGSGTRLTVV.

The rearrangement joins TRBV9 to TRBJ1-4; 7 positions match TRBD1. Trimming at V came to 3 bases and at J to 10 bases, leaving 6 bases not matched to a gene. This CDR3 contains 13 residues. Germline CDR1 is SGDLS and CDR2 is YYNGEE. In DNA form, the CDR3 reads TGTGCCAGCAGCGAACGACAGGGTGGAAAACTGTTTTTT. This gives the protein CASSERQGGKLFF.

This sequence joins TRBV11-3 and TRBJ1-1; D is perhaps TRBD1 (6 bases). Trimming took off 0 bases at V and 4 bases at J, with 9 bases between the two ends. The CDR3 sequence is 14 residues long. The germline CDR1 and CDR2 sequences are SGHNT and YENEEA. The CDR3 DNA reads as TGTGCCAGCAGCTTAGATCGAGGGGGCACTGAAGCTTTCTTT. Translation gives CASSLDRGGTEAFF. Using reference TRBV11-3 and TRBJ1-1 for the parts outside the CDR3, the full variable domain is EAGVVQSPRYKIIEKKQPVAFWCNPISGHNTLYWYLQNLGQGPELLIRYENEEAVDDSQLPKDRFSAERLKGVDSTLKIQPAELGDSAVYLCASSLDRGGTEAFFGQGTRLTVV.

The V call is TRBV9, the J call TRBJ2-2; the match to TRBD2 covers 7 bases. The trim removed 1 base at V and 2 bases at J, leaving 2 bases unmatched. From germline, CDR1 is SGDLS and CDR2 YYNGEE. The CDR3 consists of 15 residues. CDR3 in amino acids: CASSVSGINTGELFF. The DNA of the CDR3 is TGTGCCAGCAGCGTAAGCGGGATTAACACCGGGGAGCTGTTTTTT.

The rearrangement uses TRBV9 and TRBJ1-1; maybe TRBD1 (5 bases). V shed 1 base and J shed 4 bases, with 14 bases lying between them. Germline CDR1 is SGDLS and CDR2 is YYNGEE. This CDR3 region has 15 residues. CDR3: CASSVFGGVGTEAFF. CDR3 DNA: TGTGCCAGCAGCGTATTTGGGGGGGTAGGCACTGAAGCTTTCTTT.

The chain links TRBV7-9 to TRBJ2-7, with TRBD2 identical over 12 bases. Germline V gene data show CDR1 as SEHNR and CDR2 as FQNEAQ (reference sequence). The CDR3 runs 16 residues. After removal of 5 bases from V and 0 bases from J, the junction contained 5 bases not matched to a gene. The CDR3 here is CASSPRLAGDSYEQYF. CDR3 DNA: TGTGCCAGCAGCCCGAGACTAGCGGGAGACTCCTACGAGCAGTACTTC.

This chain joins TRBV7-9 and TRBJ1-5; D not resolved. CDR1 and CDR2 (germline): SEHNR, FQNEAQ (reference sequence). V was clipped by 1 base and J by 5 bases, with 15 bases between them. The CDR3 totals 16 residues. This chain's CDR3 is CASSLGGSTTHQPQHF. CDR3 bases: TGTGCCAGCAGCTTAGGTGGCAGCACTACGCATCAGCCCCAGCATTTT.

CDR3 amino acids: CASSIGTSGYEQYF. The CDR3 DNA is TGTGCCAGTAGTATCGGGACTAGCGGCTACGAGCAGTACTTC. V is TRBV19 and J is TRBJ2-7, with 11 nucleotides matching TRBD2. Germline-derived CDR1 and CDR2 are LNHDA and SQIVND (reference sequence). V lost 3 bases to trimming and J lost 3 bases; unmatched junction nucleotides: 1. The CDR3 runs 14 residues.

The table lists this clone with a count of one. This chain uses TRBV4-2 with TRBJ2-2; 10 nucleotides line up with TRBD2. This CDR3 region has 16 residues. Germline trimming cut 7 bases from V and 4 bases from J; bases unmatched to any gene: 9. From germline, CDR1 is LGHNA and CDR2 YNFKEQ. The CDR3 DNA follows: TGTGCCAGCACCCACTGGCTAGCGGGAGCCACCGGGGAGCTGTTTTTT. Protein product: CASTHWLAGATGELFF.

V and J are TRBV6-4 and TRBJ1-1; a weak D match, TRBD1 (6 bases). Germline V CDR1 and CDR2: MRHNA, SNTAGT. This CDR3 contains 14 residues. V gave up 4 bases and J gave up 0 bases, with 9 bases separating them. CDR3: CASSVDRMNTEAFF. As DNA, the CDR3 is TGTGCCAGCAGTGTGGACAGAATGAACACTGAAGCTTTCTTT.

This sequence joins TRBV18 and TRBJ2-2; perhaps TRBD1 as D (5 bases). V dropped 6 bases and J dropped 3 bases, with 8 bases sitting between them. Germline V lookup: CDR1 KGHSH, CDR2 LQKENI. The CDR3 loop spans 13 amino acids. The CDR3 DNA is TGTGCCAGCTCCGACAGTTACACCGGGGAGCTGTTTTTT. It encodes CASSDSYTGELFF.

The CDR3 nucleotides read TGTGCCAGCAGCGGGAGAGGACAGCATCAGCCCCAGCATTTT. Protein sequence: CASSGRGQHQPQHF. The gene calls are TRBV7-9 and TRBJ1-5; TRBD1 is a possible D gene (6 bases). CDR1 is SEHNR, CDR2 FQNEAQ, per germline (reference sequence). V was pared by 5 bases and J by 5 bases, with 13 bases between. The CDR3 totals 14 residues.

This chain links TRBV15 with TRBJ1-4; TRBD1 matches at 9 bases. The V and J ends lost 0 bases and 4 bases, in that order; junction bases with no gene match: 0. Germline V gene sequence: CDR1 LNHNV, CDR2 YYDKDF (reference sequence). The CDR3 has 15 residues. The CDR3 is CATSRETGGNEKLFF. The DNA for the CDR3 is TGTGCCACCAGCAGAGAGACAGGGGGTAATGAAAAACTGTTTTTT.